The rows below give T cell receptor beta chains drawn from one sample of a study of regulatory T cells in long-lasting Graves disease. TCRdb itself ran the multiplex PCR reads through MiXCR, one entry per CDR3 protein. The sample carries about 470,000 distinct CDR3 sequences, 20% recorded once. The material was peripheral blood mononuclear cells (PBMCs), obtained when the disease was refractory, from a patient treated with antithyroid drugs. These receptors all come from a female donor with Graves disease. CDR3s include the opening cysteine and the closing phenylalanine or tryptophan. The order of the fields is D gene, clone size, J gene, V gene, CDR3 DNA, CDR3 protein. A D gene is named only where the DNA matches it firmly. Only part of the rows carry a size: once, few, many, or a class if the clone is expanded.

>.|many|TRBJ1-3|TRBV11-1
TGTGCCAGCAGCGCTCGTTCGGCCCTTGGAAACACCATATATTTT
CASSARSALGNTIYF
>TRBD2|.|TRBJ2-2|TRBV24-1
TGTGCCACCAGTGATTTGGGTTCTGGACTAGCCGGGGAGCTGTTTTTT
CATSDLGSGLAGELFF
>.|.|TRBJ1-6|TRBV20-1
TGCAGTGCTAGAGATCGACAGGCCCTCTATAATTCACCCCTCCACTTT
CSARDRQALYNSPLHF
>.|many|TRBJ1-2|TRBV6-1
TGTGCCAGCAGGCTCGACAATTCCGGATTGTATGGCTACACCTTC
CASRLDNSGLYGYTF
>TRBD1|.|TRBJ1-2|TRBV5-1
TGCGCCAGCAGCCCCTTCGACAGGGACCATGGCTACACCTTC
CASSPFDRDHGYTF
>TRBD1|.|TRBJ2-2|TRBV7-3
TGTGCCAGCAGTTCCCCCGAGACAGGGGGCCCCGGGGAGCTGTTTTTT
CASSSPETGGPGELFF
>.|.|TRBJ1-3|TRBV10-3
TGTGCCATCGGCGAAACTGCCCTCGGAAACACCATATATTTT
CAIGETALGNTIYF
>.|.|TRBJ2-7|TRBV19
TGTGCCAGCGGAAGAGAGTACTTC
CASGREYF
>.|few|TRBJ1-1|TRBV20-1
TGCAGTGTTAGGGCCCTCCCCACTGAAGCTTTCTTT
CSVRALPTEAFF
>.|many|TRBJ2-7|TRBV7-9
TGTGCCAGCAGCAGAACGGGGATACAACGAGGGGAGCAGTACTTC
CASSRTGIQRGEQYF
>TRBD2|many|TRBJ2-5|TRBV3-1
TGTGCCAGCAGCCAAGATGCCCTAGCGGGCGTCCAAGAGACCCAGTACTTC
CASSQDALAGVQETQYF
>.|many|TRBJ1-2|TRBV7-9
TGTGCCAGCAGCTTTCAGGGCCGGGGGATTGATGGCTACACCTTC
CASSFQGRGIDGYTF
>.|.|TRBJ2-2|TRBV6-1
TGTGCCAGCAGTCGGACTCTCTCGCCCGGGGAGCTGTTTTTT
CASSRTLSPGELFF
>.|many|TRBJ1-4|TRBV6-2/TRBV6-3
TGTGCCAGCAGTTACCGGGACGGACTCTTGAAACTGTTTTTT
CASSYRDGLLKLFF
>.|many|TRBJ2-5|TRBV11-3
TGTGCCAGCAGCTTAGAGGGGTCCCTCCTCAGGTACTTC
CASSLEGSLLRYF
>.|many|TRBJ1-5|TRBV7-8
TGTGCCAGCAGCTTAGGGACAGTGAGCCAGCCCCAGCATTTT
CASSLGTVSQPQHF
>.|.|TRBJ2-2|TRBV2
TGTGCCAGCATTTGGCAGGGCCCGAACACCGGGGAGCTGTTTTTT
CASIWQGPNTGELFF
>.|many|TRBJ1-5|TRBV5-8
TGTGCCAGCAGCTTGGGGTCAGGGAGGGGGAATCAGCCCCAGCATTTT
CASSLGSGRGNQPQHF
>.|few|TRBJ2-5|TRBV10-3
TGTGCCATCAGTGAGTCGTCGGACGGTGGGATCCAAGAGACCCAGTACTTC
CAISESSDGGIQETQYF
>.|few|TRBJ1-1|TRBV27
TGTGCCAGCGCGTTTGCCCCGGGTGTTGAAGCTTTCTTT
CASAFAPGVEAFF
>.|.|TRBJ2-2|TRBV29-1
TGCAGCGTCTTCAGTGCCCCCGGCGCCGGGGAGCTGTTTTTT
CSVFSAPGAGELFF
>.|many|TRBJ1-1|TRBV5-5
TGTGCCACCCCTAAAGCGGGAATTGAAGCTTTCTTT
CATPKAGIEAFF
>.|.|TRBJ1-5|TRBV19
TGTGCCAGTAACACGAGGGAGGATCAGCCCCAGCATTTT
CASNTREDQPQHF
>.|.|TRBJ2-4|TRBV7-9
TGTGCCAGCAGCTCAGACCACAGGGCCCACATTCAGTACTTC
CASSSDHRAHIQYF
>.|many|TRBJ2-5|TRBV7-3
TGTGCCAGCAGCTCCCTGGGTCAGACCCAGTACTTC
CASSSLGQTQYF
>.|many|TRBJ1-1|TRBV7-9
TGTGCCAGTAGTGAGGGGTTGAACACTGAAGCTTTCTTT
CASSEGLNTEAFF
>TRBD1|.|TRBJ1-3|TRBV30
TGTGCCGGACAGGGAGACTCTGGAAACACCATATATTTT
CAGQGDSGNTIYF
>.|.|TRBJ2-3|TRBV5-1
TGCGCCAGCAGCGAGGGGCTAGTGGGGCCCACAGATACGCAGTATTTT
CASSEGLVGPTDTQYF
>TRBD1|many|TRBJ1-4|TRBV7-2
TGTGCCAGCAGCTTGGGGGGACAGGGAATCGGTGAAAAACTGTTTTTT
CASSLGGQGIGEKLFF
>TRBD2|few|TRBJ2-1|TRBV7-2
TGTGCCAGCAGCTTAGGGCTAGCGGGAGACTACAATGAGCAGTTCTTC
CASSLGLAGDYNEQFF
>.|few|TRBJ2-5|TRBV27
TGTACCAGCAGCGGGATGAAGGGGGGAGAGACCCAGTACTTC
CTSSGMKGGETQYF
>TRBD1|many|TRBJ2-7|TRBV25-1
TGCGCCAGCAGCGGACGACAGGGCTCCTACGAGCAGTACTTC
CASSGRQGSYEQYF
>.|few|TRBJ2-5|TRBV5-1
TGCGCCAGCAGCTTGTGGCCTAGCCTTATGTACCAAGAGACCCAGTACTTC
CASSLWPSLMYQETQYF
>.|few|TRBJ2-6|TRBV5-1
TGCGCCAGCAGCATTAGACAGGACTGGTATTCTGGGGCCAACGTCCTGACTTTC
CASSIRQDWYSGANVLTF
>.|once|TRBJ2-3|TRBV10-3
TGTGCCATCAGTGCAGCGAACACAGATACGCAGTATTTT
CAISAANTDTQYF
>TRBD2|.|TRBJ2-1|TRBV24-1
TGTGCCACCAGTGATGGAGGGAGGGCACAGTTCTTC
CATSDGGRAQFF
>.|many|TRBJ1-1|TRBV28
TGTGCCAGCAGTTTATATGGAGCCGGTATGGGGAAACTTCAAGCTTTCTTT
CASSLYGAGMGKLQAFF
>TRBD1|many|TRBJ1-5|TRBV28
TGTGCCAGCAGTCCACCCACAGGGGGCGCAGGTCAGCCCCAGCATTTT
CASSPPTGGAGQPQHF
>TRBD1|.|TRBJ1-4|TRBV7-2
TGTGCCAGCAGCTTACGGACAGGGCTTAATGAAAAACTGTTTTTT
CASSLRTGLNEKLFF
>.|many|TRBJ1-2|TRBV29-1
TGCAGCGTTGTCCGGGATAATGGCTACACCTTC
CSVVRDNGYTF
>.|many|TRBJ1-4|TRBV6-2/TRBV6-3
TGTGCCAGCAGTTACTCGAGAGGGCTAGGGGAAAAACTGTTTTTT
CASSYSRGLGEKLFF
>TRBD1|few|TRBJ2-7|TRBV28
TGTGCCAGCAGTTCCGACAGGGGCTCGGACGAGCAGTACTTC
CASSSDRGSDEQYF
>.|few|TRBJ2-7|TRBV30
TGTGCCTGGAAGACGGCCATATCCTACGAGCAGTACTTC
CAWKTAISYEQYF
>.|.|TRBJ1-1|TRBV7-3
TGTGCCAGCAGCTTAAACCCAGGGTTCACTGAAGCTTTCTTT
CASSLNPGFTEAFF
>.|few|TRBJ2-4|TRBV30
TGTGCCTGGAGTGGAGGGAGCGGGAAAAACATTCAGTACTTC
CAWSGGSGKNIQYF
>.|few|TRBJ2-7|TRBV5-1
TGCGCCAGCAGCTCGATTCAGGGTTACGAGCAGTACTTC
CASSSIQGYEQYF